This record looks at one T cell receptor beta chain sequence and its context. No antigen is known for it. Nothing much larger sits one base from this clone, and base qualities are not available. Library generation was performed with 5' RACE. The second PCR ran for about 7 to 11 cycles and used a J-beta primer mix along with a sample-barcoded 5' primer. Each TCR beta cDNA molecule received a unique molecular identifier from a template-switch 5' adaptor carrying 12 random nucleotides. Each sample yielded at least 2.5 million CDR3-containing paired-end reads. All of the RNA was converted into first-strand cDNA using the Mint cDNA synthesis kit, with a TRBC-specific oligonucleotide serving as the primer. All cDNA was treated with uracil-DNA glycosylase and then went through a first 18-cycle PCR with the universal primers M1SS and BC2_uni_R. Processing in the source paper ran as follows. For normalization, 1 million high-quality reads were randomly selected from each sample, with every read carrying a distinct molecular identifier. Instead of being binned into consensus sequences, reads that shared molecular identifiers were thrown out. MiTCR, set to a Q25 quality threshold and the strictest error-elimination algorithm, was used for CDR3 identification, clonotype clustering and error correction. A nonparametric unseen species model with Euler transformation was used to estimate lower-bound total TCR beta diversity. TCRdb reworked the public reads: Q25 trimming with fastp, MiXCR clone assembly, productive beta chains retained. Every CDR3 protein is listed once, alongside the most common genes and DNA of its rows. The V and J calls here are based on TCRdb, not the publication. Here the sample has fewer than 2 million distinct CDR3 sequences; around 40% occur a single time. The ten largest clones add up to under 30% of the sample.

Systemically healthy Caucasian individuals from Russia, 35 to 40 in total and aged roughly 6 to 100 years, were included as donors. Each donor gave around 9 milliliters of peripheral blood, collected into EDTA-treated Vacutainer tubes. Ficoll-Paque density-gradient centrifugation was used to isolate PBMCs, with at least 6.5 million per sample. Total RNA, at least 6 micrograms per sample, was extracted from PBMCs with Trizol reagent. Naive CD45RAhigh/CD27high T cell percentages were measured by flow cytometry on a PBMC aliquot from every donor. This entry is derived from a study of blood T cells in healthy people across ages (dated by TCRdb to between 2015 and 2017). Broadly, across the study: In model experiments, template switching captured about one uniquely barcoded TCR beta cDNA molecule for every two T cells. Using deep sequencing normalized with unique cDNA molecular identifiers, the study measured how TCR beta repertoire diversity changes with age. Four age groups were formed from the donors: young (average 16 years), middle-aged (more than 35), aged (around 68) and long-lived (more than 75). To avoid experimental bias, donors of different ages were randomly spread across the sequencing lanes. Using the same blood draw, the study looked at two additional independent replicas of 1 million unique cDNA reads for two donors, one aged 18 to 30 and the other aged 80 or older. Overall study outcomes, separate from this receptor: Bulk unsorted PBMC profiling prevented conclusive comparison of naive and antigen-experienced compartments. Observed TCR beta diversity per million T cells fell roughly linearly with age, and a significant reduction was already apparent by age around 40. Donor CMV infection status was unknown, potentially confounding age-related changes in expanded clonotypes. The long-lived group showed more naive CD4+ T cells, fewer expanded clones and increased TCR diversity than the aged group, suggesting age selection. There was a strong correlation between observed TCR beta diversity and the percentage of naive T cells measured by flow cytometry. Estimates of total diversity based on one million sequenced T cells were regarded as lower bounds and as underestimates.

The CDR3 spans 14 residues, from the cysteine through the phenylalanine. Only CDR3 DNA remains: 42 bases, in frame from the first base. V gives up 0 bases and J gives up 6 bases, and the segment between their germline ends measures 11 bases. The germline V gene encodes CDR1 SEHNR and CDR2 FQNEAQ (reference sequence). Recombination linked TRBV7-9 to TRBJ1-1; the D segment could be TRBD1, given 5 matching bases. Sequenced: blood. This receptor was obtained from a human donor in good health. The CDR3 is CASSLAGDRAEAFF. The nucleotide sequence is TGTGCCAGCAGCTTAGCAGGGGATAGAGCTGAAGCTTTCTTT.